What follows is one T cell receptor beta chain and its context. This specimen comes from a study of control samples from healthy donors and cancer patients. This table comes from immunoSEQ multiplex PCR, and its TCRdb copy is limited to in-frame clones, with some not included. Counted here are about 98,000 clones, 79% occurring once; the ten biggest clones make up 8% to 11%. Sequenced: blood. This receptor was identified in a woman aged 30 to 39 in good health.

CDR3 sequence reads: CASRTLGETQYF. CDR3 DNA sequence: TGTGCCAGCAGGACCCTGGGAGAGACCCAGTACTTC. V and J are TRBV3-1 (or the pseudogene TRBV3-2) and TRBJ2-5; no firm D call. Trimming took off 6 bases at V and 4 bases at J, with 9 bases between the two ends. CDR3 size: 12 residues. CDR1 and CDR2 (germline): LGHDT, YNNKEL (reference sequence).